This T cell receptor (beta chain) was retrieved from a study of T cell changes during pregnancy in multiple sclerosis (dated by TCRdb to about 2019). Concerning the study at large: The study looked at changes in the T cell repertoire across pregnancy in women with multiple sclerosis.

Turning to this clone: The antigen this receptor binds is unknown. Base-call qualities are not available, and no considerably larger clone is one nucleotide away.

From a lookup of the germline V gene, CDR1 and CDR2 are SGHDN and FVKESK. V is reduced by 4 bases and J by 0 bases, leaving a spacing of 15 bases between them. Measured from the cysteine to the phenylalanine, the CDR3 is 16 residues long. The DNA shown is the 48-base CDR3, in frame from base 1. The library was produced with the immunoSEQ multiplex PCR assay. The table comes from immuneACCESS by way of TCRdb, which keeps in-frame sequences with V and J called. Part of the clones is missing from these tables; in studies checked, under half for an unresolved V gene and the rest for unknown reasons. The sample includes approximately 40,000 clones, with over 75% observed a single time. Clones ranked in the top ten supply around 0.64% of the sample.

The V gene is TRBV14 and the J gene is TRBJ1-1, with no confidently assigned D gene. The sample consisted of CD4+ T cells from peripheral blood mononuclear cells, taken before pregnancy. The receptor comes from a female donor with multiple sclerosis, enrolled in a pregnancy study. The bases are TGTGCCAGCAGCCCCAAGATAGGGAGACTGAACACTGAAGCTTTCTTT. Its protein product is CASSPKIGRLNTEAFF.